The 22 T cell receptor beta chains reported below all come from one sample, sequenced in a study of cytomegalovirus exposure and HLA in healthy donors. A multiplex PCR was run with 60 Vbeta primers and 13 Jbeta primers. The data were produced by immunoSEQ multiplex PCR, yet TCRdb's version contains in-frame clones alone and is incomplete. This table has approximately 120,000 clones, 75% to 90% appearing once. Sequencing was performed on PBMCs. The receptors here all came from a woman in her 30s in good health and CMV-seropositive.

The chain links TRBV7-3 to TRBJ2-1; TRBD2 matches 15 bases. V was clipped by 5 bases and J by 9 bases; unmatched bases: 2. The germline CDR1 and CDR2 sequences are SGHTA and FQGTGA. The CDR3 runs 14 residues. The CDR3 nucleotides are TGTGCCAGCAGCGCGGGACTAGCGGGAGGTGAGCAGTTCTTC. Its protein is CASSAGLAGGEQFF. Full variable domain (remainder filled in from reference TRBV7-3 and TRBJ2-1): GAGVSQTPSNKVTEKGKYVELRCDPISGHTALYWYRQSLGQGPEFLIYFQGTGAADDSGLPNDRFFAVRPEGSVSTLKIQRTERGDSAVYLCASSAGLAGGEQFFGPGTRLTVL.

V usage is TRBV27 and J usage is TRBJ2-3; 11 bases map to TRBD2. V gave up 4 bases and J gave up 2 bases; unmatched junction bases: 26. The CDR3 contains 23 residues. Germline loops: CDR1 MNHEY, CDR2 SMNVEV (reference sequence). The CDR3 nucleotides are TGTGCCAGCAGTTCCCCACTACCATGGGACAGGGACACTAGCGGGGGCACCACAGATACGCAGTATTTT. This gives the protein CASSSPLPWDRDTSGGTTDTQYF.

This clone was observed a single time. The chain carries TRBV9 and TRBJ2-3, with D possibly matching TRBD1 (6 bases). Trimming cost V 0 bases and J 10 bases, with 12 bases left between them. From germline, CDR1 is SGDLS and CDR2 YYNGEE. CDR3 length equals 13 residues. The CDR3 nucleotides read TGTGCCAGCAGCGTAGGGGACACACCATCGCAGTATTTT. This codes for CASSVGDTPSQYF.

The chain carries TRBV2 and TRBJ1-2, with unresolved D. V dropped 4 bases and J dropped 6 bases, with 12 bases sitting between them. Germline CDR1 and CDR2: SNHLY and FYNNEI. The CDR3 is made up of 13 amino acids. CDR3 bases: TGTGCCAGCAGTGGTAACGGGTTGGATGGCTACACCTTC. Translation: CASSGNGLDGYTF.

The J gene is TRBJ2-7, the V gene TRBV2; maybe TRBD1 (5 bases). The CDR3 is 17 residues long. Trimming stripped 3 bases from V and 0 bases from J, with 18 bases between. Germline V gene lookup returns CDR1 SNHLY and CDR2 FYNNEI. The CDR3 DNA sequence: TGTGCCAGCAGTGAGGTGGCAGGGTGGGAAGGCTCCTACGAGCAGTACTTC. As protein: CASSEVAGWEGSYEQYF. The full variable domain, completed using reference TRBV2 and TRBJ2-7, is EPEVTQTPSHQVTQMGQEVILRCVPISNHLYFYWYRQILGQKVEFLVSFYNNEISEKSEIFDDQFSVERPDGSNFTLKIRSTKLEDSAMYFCASSEVAGWEGSYEQYFGPGTRLTVT.

The V call is TRBV28, the J call TRBJ2-7; D call uncertain. The end of the DNA fits TRBJ2-1 better, so the J call may be wrong. Germline V lookup: CDR1 MDHEN, CDR2 SYDVKM. This CDR3 is built from 11 residues. CDR3 nucleotides: TGTGCCAGCAGTGGGCCCAATGAGCAGTTCTTC. This codes for CASSGPNEQFF.

The chain recombines TRBV6-5 with TRBJ2-3; possibly TRBD1 for D (6 bases). Germline V gene data show CDR1 as MNHEY and CDR2 as SVGAGI. The CDR3 covers 15 residues. V shed 0 bases and J shed 6 bases, with 13 bases lying between them. The CDR3 sequence: CASSYSRVGGDTQYF. CDR3 coding DNA: TGTGCCAGCAGTTACTCGAGAGTAGGGGGTGATACGCAGTATTTT.

The rearrangement joins TRBV29-1 to TRBJ2-3; D might be TRBD1 (6 bases). V gave up 3 bases and J gave up 5 bases, with 12 bases separating them. The CDR3 spans 13 residues. CDR1 is SQVTM, CDR2 ANQGSEA, per germline. Written as DNA, the CDR3 is TGCAGCGTTGACAGGGGCTGGGGAGATACGCAGTATTTT. Translation gives CSVDRGWGDTQYF.

The chain is built from TRBV7-2 and TRBJ2-7; possibly TRBD2 for D (5 bases). V lost 1 base, J lost 4 bases, and 14 bases lay in between. From germline, CDR1 is SGHTA and CDR2 FQGNSA. The CDR3 sequence is 15 residues long. CDR3 sequence (DNA): TGTGCCAGCAGCTTAGGAATCGGTAGCGATTACGAGCAGTACTTC. Residues: CASSLGIGSDYEQYF. Drawing the rest from reference TRBV7-2 and TRBJ2-7, the complete variable domain is GAGVSQSPSNKVTEKGKDVELRCDPISGHTALYWYRQSLGQGLEFLIYFQGNSAPDKSGLPSDRFSAERTGGSVSTLTIQRTQQEDSAVYLCASSLGIGSDYEQYFGPGTRLTVT.

The rearrangement links TRBV7-8 to TRBJ1-1; TRBD1 matches 7 bases. Germline trimming cut 0 bases from V and 5 bases from J; bases unmatched to any gene: 6. Germline V CDR1 and CDR2: SGHVS, FQNEAQ. The CDR3 has 15 residues. Written as DNA, the CDR3 is TGTGCCAGCAGCTTAGCGGACTCAGGGGGGACTGAAGCTTTCTTT. Protein product: CASSLADSGGTEAFF.

The chain joins TRBV11-3 to TRBJ1-2; no clear D gene. The CDR3 has 14 residues. V was clipped by 0 bases and J by 10 bases, with 15 bases between them. The germline CDR1 and CDR2 sequences are SGHNT and YENEEA. The CDR3 reads CASSLEWRVHTYTF. In nucleotides, the CDR3 is TGTGCCAGCAGCTTAGAGTGGAGGGTTCATACCTACACCTTC.

The chain recombines TRBV6-1 with TRBJ2-1; no clear D. V gave up 10 bases and J gave up 0 bases, with 16 bases separating them. This CDR3 spans 15 amino acids. The germline V gene has CDR1 MNHNS and CDR2 SASEGT. In DNA form, the CDR3 reads TGTGCCATCAGCCCTGACTCCATCTCCTACAATGAGCAGTTCTTC. As protein: CAISPDSISYNEQFF.

The chain recombines TRBV14 with TRBJ2-3; D remains ambiguous. CDR1 SGHDN and CDR2 FVKESK come from the germline V gene. V was pared by 4 bases and J by 2 bases, with 7 bases between. The CDR3 totals 13 residues. The CDR3 DNA reads as TGTGCCAGCAGCCCTCTTAACACAGATACGCAGTATTTT. Protein sequence: CASSPLNTDTQYF.

CDR3 DNA sequence: TGTGCCAGCACACCAGGGGGGCAGTTAGGGGTGTACGAGCAGTACTTC. The encoded protein is CASTPGGQLGVYEQYF. The chain joins TRBV28 to TRBJ2-7, with TRBD1 as a possible D gene (7 bases). Trimming pared 7 bases from V and 4 bases from J, leaving 23 bases between. This CDR3 contains 16 residues. Germline assignment: CDR1 MDHEN and CDR2 SYDVKM.

The genes are TRBV13 and TRBJ2-5, with TRBD2 matching 9 bases. Matching the DNA end better, TRBJ2-7 makes the J call doubtful. There are 14 residues in the CDR3. In germline, CDR1 is PRHDT, CDR2 FYEKMQ (reference sequence). DNA of the CDR3: TGTGCCAGCAGCTTAGGGCGGGAGGGTTACGAGCAGTACTTC. Encoded protein: CASSLGREGYEQYF.

This rearrangement joins TRBV5-6 to TRBJ1-1; the match to TRBD1 covers 8 bases. The J segment lost 4 bases and the V segment lost 2 bases, leaving 4 bases of the junction unmatched. The CDR3 has 14 residues. The germline gives CDR1 SGHDT, CDR2 YYEEEE. The CDR3 protein is CASSFWQGATEAFF. The CDR3 DNA is TGTGCCAGCAGCTTCTGGCAGGGGGCCACTGAAGCTTTCTTT.

The rearrangement links TRBV25-1 to TRBJ1-5; TRBD1 might be the D (5 bases). This CDR3 has 16 amino acids. Looked up from germline, CDR1 is MGHDK and CDR2 is SYGVNS. Trimming took off 6 bases at V and 0 bases at J, with 15 bases between the two ends. In DNA, the CDR3 is TGTGCCAGCAGAGGGGTCCGCCCTTATAGCAATCAGCCCCAGCATTTT. Residues: CASRGVRPYSNQPQHF.

The J gene is TRBJ1-2, the V gene TRBV7-9; possibly TRBD1 for D (6 bases). The CDR3 contains 13 residues. With 1 base removed from V and 5 bases from J, the gap between germline ends came to 8 bases. CDR1 is SEHNR, CDR2 FQNEAQ, per germline (reference sequence). Here the CDR3 DNA reads TGTGCCAGCAGCTTAGGGACAGAGTATGGCTACACCTTC. The encoded protein is CASSLGTEYGYTF. Drawing the rest from reference TRBV7-9 and TRBJ1-2, the complete variable domain is DTGVSQNPRHKITKRGQNVTFRCDPISEHNRLYWYRQTLGQGPEFLTYFQNEAQLEKSRLLSDRFSAERPKGSFSTLEIQRTEQGDSAMYLCASSLGTEYGYTFGSGTRLTVV.

The chain carries TRBV18 and TRBJ2-1, with TRBD2 matching over 12 bases. The CDR3 totals 15 residues. The germline V gene encodes CDR1 KGHSH and CDR2 LQKENI. Losses at the gene ends were 1 base for V and 7 bases for J; bases not matched to a gene: 2. The CDR3 sequence: CASSPLTSGGNEQFF. The CDR3, as DNA: TGTGCCAGCTCACCACTTACTAGCGGGGGGAATGAGCAGTTCTTC.

The gene calls are TRBV5-1 and TRBJ1-4; D is undetermined. The CDR3 contains 15 residues. Germline-derived CDR1 and CDR2 are SGHRS and YFSETQ. Trimming shortened V by 0 bases and J by 10 bases, and 16 bases separated the two germline ends. The CDR3 nucleotides read TGCGCCAGCAGCTTGGGAACCGTAAAGGAGTCAAAACTGTTTTTT. Translation gives CASSLGTVKESKLFF.

A few counts support this clone. The chain has TRBV7-9 and TRBJ2-6, with TRBD1 matching over 8 bases. CDR1 and CDR2 from the germline V gene are SEHNR and FQNEAQ (reference sequence). V was pared by 5 bases and J by 4 bases, with 16 bases of the junction left unmatched. The CDR3 contains 19 residues. The CDR3 protein is CASSPLVGTGRGGANVLTF. DNA for the CDR3: TGTGCCAGCAGCCCTCTCGTCGGGACAGGTCGTGGGGGGGCCAACGTCCTGACTTTC.

This clone turned up a few times. CDR3 residues: CASSLIGVGYGYTF. The CDR3 DNA reads TGTGCCAGCAGCTTGATAGGGGTAGGCTATGGCTACACCTTC. V is TRBV5-6 and J is TRBJ1-2, with a tentative D call TRBD1 (5 bases). Per germline, CDR1 SGHDT and CDR2 YYEEEE. The V end lost 1 base, the J end lost 4 bases, and 11 bases lay between the germline ends. The CDR3 totals 14 residues.